This note documents a single T cell receptor (beta chain) sequence. These data are taken from a study of blood T cell repertoires in COVID-19. The CDR3 length is 15 residues. V lost 4 bases and J 2 bases, leaving 11 bases between the germline ends. Germline CDR1 SGHDN, CDR2 FVKESK. Only in-frame clones appear in the TCRdb table, and some are missing; sequencing was by immunoSEQ multiplex PCR. This table has approximately 390,000 clones, roughly 86% appearing once. The sequenced sample was PBMCs or T cells enriched from blood (not recorded which). The chain employs TRBV14 and TRBJ2-2, with TRBD1 as a possible D gene (6 bases). The receptor was isolated from a woman aged 40 to 50 with acute COVID-19. As DNA, the CDR3 is TGTGCCAGCAGCCCGGACAGATTTAACACCGGGGAGCTGTTTTTT. The encoded protein is CASSPDRFNTGELFF.